The entry that follows covers one T cell receptor beta chain sequence. TCRdb's table, derived via immunoSEQ multiplex PCR, lists solely in-frame clones and lacks some. Among 300,000 or so clones listed, around 87% were seen once. This entry belongs to a study of blood T cell repertoires in COVID-19. The V gene's germline CDR1 is LGHNA and CDR2 YSLEER. Trimming removed 0 bases from V and 1 base from J; junction bases left unmatched: 8. CDR3 length: 17 amino acids. V usage is TRBV4-3 and J usage is TRBJ1-1; 7 nucleotides line up with TRBD1. The TCR was taken from a woman in her thirties or forties who had recovered from COVID-19. The sequencing sample was made of peripheral blood. The CDR3 loop is CASSQEVPPGGNTEAFF. The CDR3 DNA sequence: TGCGCCAGCAGCCAAGAGGTCCCCCCAGGGGGGAACACTGAAGCTTTCTTT.